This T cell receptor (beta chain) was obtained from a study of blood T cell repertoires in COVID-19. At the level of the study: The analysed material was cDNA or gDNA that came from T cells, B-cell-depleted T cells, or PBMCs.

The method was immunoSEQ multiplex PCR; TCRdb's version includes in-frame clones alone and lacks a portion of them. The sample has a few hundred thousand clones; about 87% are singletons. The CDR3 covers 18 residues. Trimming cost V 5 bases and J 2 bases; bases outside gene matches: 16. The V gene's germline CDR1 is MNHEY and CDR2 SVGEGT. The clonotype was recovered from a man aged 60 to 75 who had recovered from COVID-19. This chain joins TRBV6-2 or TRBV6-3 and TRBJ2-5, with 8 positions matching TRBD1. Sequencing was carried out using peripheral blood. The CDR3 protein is CASSTRPSRQGKQETQYF. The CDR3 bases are TGTGCCAGCAGTACCCGCCCTTCTCGACAGGGGAAACAAGAGACCCAGTACTTC.